This TCR beta chain was captured by sequencing in a study of T cell changes during pregnancy in multiple sclerosis (dated by TCRdb to between 2017 and 2020). With regard to the full study: The study examined how the T cell repertoire changed over the course of pregnancy in women with multiple sclerosis.

Trimming takes 8 bases from V and 2 bases from J, and the germline ends sit 10 bases apart. The CDR3, cysteine through phenylalanine, is 12 amino acids long. Only the CDR3 portion is preserved as DNA: 36 bases, with reading frame beginning at the first base. From a lookup of the germline V gene (reference sequence), CDR1 and CDR2 are LNHDA and SQIVND. Concerning this clone itself: This receptor's antigen is unknown. Qualities for individual bases were not recorded, and no much larger clone is one base off.

Preparation of the library involved the immunoSEQ multiplex PCR assay. TCRdb stores this immuneACCESS table with in-frame sequences only. Part of the clones is absent; in the studies checked, under half of the shortfall reflects unresolved V genes, and no reason is known for the rest. The sample table contains 81,000 or so clones; only one count was recorded for about 89% of them. Of the sample, around 3.3% is held by the ten largest clones. The source material was PBMCs, sampled in the first trimester of pregnancy. The receptor chain draws on TRBV19 and TRBJ2-7; the D region possibly corresponds to TRBD2 (5 bases align). The source is a female donor in good health, serving as a control in a pregnancy study. Some clones in this sample may be carry-over from other donors' samples. The DNA sequence follows: TGTGCCAGTCGGGGATACGCCTACGAGCAGTACTTC. The encoded protein is CASRGYAYEQYF.